Listed here are 3 T cell receptor beta chains from one sample, sequenced in a study of T cell changes during pregnancy in multiple sclerosis. The repertoire was sequenced with immunoSEQ multiplex PCR; TCRdb's copy has only in-frame clones and lacks some. The sample lists 48,000 or so clones; around 90% were seen once. The sample was CD4+ T cells from peripheral blood mononuclear cells, taken in the second trimester of pregnancy. The source of these receptors is a female donor with multiple sclerosis, enrolled in a pregnancy study.

The chain uses TRBV11-2 and TRBJ1-4; D uncertain. CDR1 is SGHAT, CDR2 FQNNGV, per germline. This CDR3 has 15 residues. V gave up 4 bases and J gave up 7 bases, with 16 bases separating them. The CDR3 loop reads CASSYSGRLGEKLFF. The CDR3, as DNA: TGTGCCAGCAGCTACTCGGGGAGGCTGGGTGAAAAACTGTTTTTT.

V and J are TRBV5-8 and TRBJ1-5; D gene uncertain. Trimming took 4 bases from V and 1 from J, leaving 12 bases between them. CDR1 and CDR2 (germline): SGHTS, YDEGEE. CDR3 size: 15 residues. This CDR3 reads CASSQTPSSNQPQHF. In DNA, the CDR3 is TGTGCCAGCAGCCAGACTCCGTCGAGCAATCAGCCCCAGCATTTT.

The chain couples TRBV6-1 to TRBJ1-2; D possibly corresponds to TRBD1 (6 bases). Germline V lookup: CDR1 MNHNS, CDR2 SASEGT. V was clipped by 9 bases and J by 5 bases, with 16 bases between them. The CDR3 loop spans 13 amino acids. The CDR3 nucleotides read TGTGCCAGTGGAGGACAGCCTGGGTATGGCTACACCTTC. Protein product: CASGGQPGYGYTF.